This is a list of T cell receptor beta chains from one sample in a study of CD8 T cells in Susac syndrome. TCRdb reprocessed the immunoSEQ multiplex PCR reads via MiXCR and lists one record per CDR3 protein. The sample contains approximately 180,000 distinct CDR3 sequences, roughly nine tenths of which appear only once. Sequencing was performed on CD4+ T cells from PBMCs. The receptors originated from a human donor with Susac syndrome. The CDR3 runs from the conserved cysteine through the conserved F or W. D genes are given only for firm matches. Clone size is shown for a subset of rows, as once, few, many or a class of expanded clone.

.	TRBV27	TRBJ2-1	.	CPTRRCSLLPRQEREGEQFF	TGTCCCACCCGCCGTTGCTCCCTACTCCCTAGACAGGAGAGGGAAGGTGAGCAGTTCTTC
.	TRBV30	TRBJ2-3	.	CAWNPGRISTDTQYF	TGTGCCTGGAACCCGGGACGGATAAGCACAGATACGCAGTATTTT
.	TRBV19	TRBJ1-2	.	CASSPTANYGYTF	TGTGCCAGTAGTCCGACAGCGAACTATGGCTACACCTTC
.	TRBV29-1	TRBJ2-3	.	CSVVLTIHTDTQYF	TGCAGCGTTGTACTCACCATACACACAGATACGCAGTATTTT
TRBD1	TRBV25-1	TRBJ1-1	.	CASRTGLYDEAFF	TGTGCCAGCAGGACAGGGTTATATGATGAAGCTTTCTTT
.	TRBV28	TRBJ1-5	.	CASRGASNQPQHF	TGTGCCAGCAGGGGTGCTAGCAATCAGCCCCAGCATTTT
TRBD1	TRBV13	TRBJ2-7	.	CASSSRRGRRYEQYF	TGTGCCAGCAGCTCCCGCAGGGGGCGTCGTTACGAGCAGTACTTC
TRBD1	TRBV29-1	TRBJ2-5	once	CSVARTGLKETQYF	TGCAGCGTTGCTAGGACAGGGCTAAAAGAGACCCAGTACTTC
.	TRBV30	TRBJ1-2	.	CAWSVTDPSRQTF	TGTGCCTGGAGTGTCACGGATCCCTCCCGGCAGACCTTC
TRBD1	TRBV9	TRBJ1-2	.	CASSDQGGPYGYTF	TGTGCCAGCAGCGATCAGGGGGGGCCCTATGGCTACACCTTC
.	TRBV3-1	TRBJ2-7	once	CASSQVNTGYEQYF	TGTGCCAGCAGCCAAGTAAATACAGGCTACGAGCAGTACTTC
.	TRBV28	TRBJ2-7	.	CASTDGTHSYEQYF	TGTGCCAGCACGGACGGCACCCACTCCTACGAGCAGTACTTC
.	TRBV9	TRBJ1-1	.	CASSPPGTLNTEAFF	TGTGCCAGCAGCCCCCCGGGCACCTTGAACACTGAAGCTTTCTTT
TRBD1	TRBV28	TRBJ1-2	.	CASRAGTGRGYTF	TGTGCCAGCAGAGCCGGGACAGGGCGAGGCTACACCTTC
TRBD2	TRBV5-4	TRBJ2-1	.	CASSLVAGGENEQFF	TGTGCCAGCAGCTTGGTGGCGGGAGGGGAGAATGAGCAGTTCTTC
.	TRBV15	TRBJ1-2	.	CATSRVLNSDYGYTF	TGTGCCACCAGCAGAGTACTGAATTCGGACTATGGCTACACCTTC
.	TRBV9	TRBJ1-3	once	CASSATPLSGNTIYF	TGTGCCAGCAGCGCTACCCCCCTCTCTGGAAACACCATATATTTT
TRBD2	TRBV7-9	TRBJ2-5	.	CASSAGLEAETQYF	TGTGCCAGCAGCGCTGGACTAGAGGCGGAGACCCAGTACTTC
.	TRBV24-1	TRBJ1-5	.	CATSDANREPGNQPQHF	TGTGCCACCAGTGATGCGAACAGGGAGCCTGGCAATCAGCCCCAGCATTTT
.	TRBV7-2	TRBJ2-7	.	CASSLSSGPPYEQYF	TGTGCCAGCAGCTTGTCCTCCGGGCCACCCTACGAGCAGTACTTC
TRBD2	TRBV19	TRBJ2-2	.	CASSIGREFTGELFF	TGTGCCAGTAGTATAGGGCGGGAGTTCACCGGGGAGCTGTTTTTT
.	TRBV7-2	TRBJ2-5	.	CASSLGRDQVRYF	TGTGCCAGCAGCTTAGGCAGGGACCAGGTTAGGTACTTC
TRBD1	TRBV3-1	TRBJ1-5	.	CASSQEQGSNQPQHF	TGTGCCAGCAGCCAAGAACAGGGGAGCAATCAGCCCCAGCATTTT
TRBD2	TRBV29-1	TRBJ2-7	.	CSVLKTSEEQYF	TGCAGCGTTCTTAAGACTAGCGAAGAGCAGTACTTC
.	TRBV6-5	TRBJ2-3	.	CATRSGSEADTQYF	TGTGCCACCCGGAGCGGCAGTGAGGCAGATACGCAGTATTTT
.	TRBV12-3/TRBV12-4	TRBJ2-2	.	CASSPWGELGTGELFF	TGTGCCAGCAGTCCCTGGGGGGAGTTGGGCACCGGGGAGCTGTTTTTT
.	TRBV12-3/TRBV12-4	TRBJ1-3	.	CASKSFGGSGNTIYF	TGTGCCAGCAAAAGTTTCGGGGGTTCTGGAAACACCATATATTTT
.	TRBV20-1	TRBJ2-7	.	CSARERAGPITPEQYF	TGCAGTGCTAGGGAACGGGCCGGGCCTATCACGCCGGAGCAGTACTTC
.	TRBV3-1	TRBJ1-5	.	CASSQDIFAPNQPQHF	TGTGCCAGCAGCCAAGATATCTTCGCGCCGAATCAGCCCCAGCATTTT
TRBD2	TRBV12-3/TRBV12-4	TRBJ2-2	.	CASTGLVGGELFF	TGTGCCAGCACCGGACTAGTGGGCGGGGAGCTGTTTTTT
.	TRBV24-1	TRBJ2-1	.	CATSDSGQKQFF	TGTGCCACCAGTGATTCCGGACAGAAGCAGTTCTTC
TRBD1	TRBV5-1	TRBJ1-2	.	CASSLQGGTENGYTF	TGCGCCAGCAGCTTGCAGGGGGGAACAGAGAATGGCTACACCTTC
TRBD1	TRBV20-1	TRBJ1-2	once	CSAFDREAGYTF	TGCAGTGCATTTGACAGGGAGGCGGGCTACACCTTC
.	TRBV29-1	TRBJ2-1	.	CSVEGNSSPQFF	TGCAGCGTTGAAGGGAATTCTAGTCCTCAGTTCTTC
.	TRBV18	TRBJ1-6	.	CASSQGTRLSPLHF	TGTGCCAGCTCCCAGGGGACCCGACTTTCACCCCTCCACTTT
TRBD1	TRBV5-1	TRBJ2-5	.	CASSLPGQGGETQYF	TGCGCCAGCAGCTTGCCGGGACAGGGTGGAGAGACCCAGTACTTC
.	TRBV9	TRBJ2-3	.	CASTYGPTDTQYF	TGTGCCAGCACTTACGGCCCCACAGATACGCAGTATTTT
.	TRBV14	TRBJ2-2	.	CASSQTRSSNTGELFF	TGTGCCAGCAGCCAAACTAGGTCATCGAACACCGGGGAGCTGTTTTTT
.	TRBV6-6	TRBJ1-5	.	CASSYPDGQPQHF	TGTGCCAGCAGTTACCCGGACGGACAGCCCCAGCATTTT
.	TRBV29-1	TRBJ1-1	.	CSVGYRLNTEAFF	TGCAGCGTTGGGTACAGATTGAACACTGAAGCTTTCTTT
TRBD2	TRBV15	TRBJ2-7	.	CATRKIAGGTDEQYF	TGTGCCACCAGGAAAATAGCGGGAGGGACCGACGAGCAGTACTTC
.	TRBV29-1	TRBJ2-7	few	CSVGAPSYEQYF	TGCAGCGTTGGGGCCCCCTCCTACGAGCAGTACTTC
TRBD1	TRBV19	TRBJ2-7	once	CASSFGQGLNYEQYF	TGTGCCAGTAGTTTCGGACAGGGACTCAATTACGAGCAGTACTTC
TRBD2	TRBV12-3/TRBV12-4	TRBJ2-1	.	CASSPGLAGTLHEQFF	TGTGCCAGCAGTCCGGGACTAGCGGGGACCTTGCATGAGCAGTTCTTC
TRBD2	TRBV20-1	TRBJ2-7	.	CSASPAGGLYEQYF	TGCAGTGCTAGTCCGGCGGGGGGACTCTACGAGCAGTACTTC
.	TRBV4-1	TRBJ2-7	.	CASSRNNLGEQYF	TGCGCCAGCAGCCGGAACAACCTTGGGGAGCAGTACTTC
.	TRBV10-1	TRBJ2-2	.	CASGLGGMNTGELFF	TGCGCCAGCGGATTAGGAGGGATGAACACCGGGGAGCTGTTTTTT
.	TRBV9	TRBJ1-5	.	CASSVDGGRGQPQHF	TGTGCCAGCAGCGTCGACGGGGGGCGGGGGCAGCCCCAGCATTTT
.	TRBV7-9	TRBJ2-3	.	CASSDRGTDTQYF	TGTGCCAGCAGCGACCGGGGCACAGATACGCAGTATTTT
.	TRBV20-1	TRBJ2-7	once	CSASRLGAYEQYF	TGCAGTGCTAGCCGACTAGGGGCCTACGAGCAGTACTTC
TRBD1	TRBV20-1	TRBJ1-2	.	CSAAGTGLYGYTF	TGCAGTGCTGCCGGGACAGGGCTATATGGCTACACCTTC
.	TRBV7-6	TRBJ1-1	.	CASSSLRGRVVNTEAFF	TGTGCCAGCAGCTCGCTTAGGGGGAGGGTGGTTAACACTGAAGCTTTCTTT
.	TRBV27	TRBJ1-1	.	CASSSIGAEAFF	TGTGCCAGCAGTTCTATCGGCGCTGAAGCTTTCTTT
TRBD2	TRBV9	TRBJ2-7	.	CASSARPTQREGRAEQYF	TGTGCCAGCAGCGCCCGACCAACTCAGCGGGAGGGCCGGGCCGAGCAGTACTTC
.	TRBV2	TRBJ1-5	.	CASSGGEGSNQPQHF	TGTGCCAGCAGTGGGGGGGAAGGTAGCAATCAGCCCCAGCATTTT
.	TRBV10-1	TRBJ2-6	.	CASSGSSIHSGANVLTF	TGCGCCAGCAGTGGCTCTTCCATCCACTCTGGGGCCAACGTCCTGACTTTC
.	TRBV7-8	TRBJ1-1	few	CASSLRGDTEAFF	TGTGCCAGCAGCTTAAGGGGTGACACTGAAGCTTTCTTT
.	TRBV6-5	TRBJ2-1	.	CASSYANEQFF	TGTGCCAGCAGTTACGCGAATGAGCAGTTCTTC
.	TRBV10-3	TRBJ2-3	.	CAISVNRGDTQYF	TGTGCCATCAGTGTGAATCGGGGGGATACGCAGTATTTT